This TCR beta chain was observed in a study of blood T cell repertoires in COVID-19. Study summary: From the United States, Italy and Spain came samples of acute and convalescent COVID-19. PBMCs, B-cell-depleted T cells, or T cells provided the cDNA or gDNA that made up the material.

This clone was detected only once. Assay used: immunoSEQ multiplex PCR; TCRdb lists only in-frame clones, some missing. Among fewer than 200,000 clones listed, around 83% were seen once. Those who participated ranged in age from about 18 to 89 years and resided in roughly 26 US areas. Clinical history reported by participants formed the basis on which cohorts were assigned. CDR1 SGHAT and CDR2 FQNNGV come from the germline V gene. The germline V and J ends were trimmed by 3 bases and 2 bases, with 17 bases remaining between them. This CDR3 has 16 residues. The V call is TRBV11-2, the J call TRBJ2-7, with D uncertain. The sequence derives from a woman aged 50 to 60 in a cohort exposed to, infected with or recovered from COVID-19 (not recorded which). The specimen sequenced was PBMCs or T cells enriched from blood (not recorded which). CDR3 DNA sequence: TGTGCCAGCAGCTTTAATCAGGTCCAAGGTACCTACGAGCAGTACTTC. This translates into CASSFNQVQGTYEQYF.